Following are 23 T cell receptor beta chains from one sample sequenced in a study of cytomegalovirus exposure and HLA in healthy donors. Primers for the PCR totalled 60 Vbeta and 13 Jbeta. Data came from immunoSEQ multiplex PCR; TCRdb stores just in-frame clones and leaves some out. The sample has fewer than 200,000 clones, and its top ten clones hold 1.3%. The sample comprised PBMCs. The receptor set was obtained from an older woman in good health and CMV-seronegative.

The CDR3 DNA sequence: TGCGCCAGCACCCTACTAGCGGGGACCACCGGGGAGCTGTTTTTT. Amino acid sequence: CASTLLAGTTGELFF. The rearrangement links TRBV5-1 to TRBJ2-2; 10 bases align to TRBD2. There are 15 residues in the CDR3. From germline, CDR1 is SGHRS and CDR2 YFSETQ. Losses at the gene ends were 6 bases for V and 4 bases for J; bases not matched to a gene: 6.

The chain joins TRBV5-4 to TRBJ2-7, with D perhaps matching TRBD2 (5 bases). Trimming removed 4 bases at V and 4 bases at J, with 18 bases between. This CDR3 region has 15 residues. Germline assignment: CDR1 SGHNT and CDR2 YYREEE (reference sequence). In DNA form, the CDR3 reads TGTGCCAGCAGCCTTAGCGCGGGTCCCCAGTACGAGCAGTACTTC. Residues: CASSLSAGPQYEQYF. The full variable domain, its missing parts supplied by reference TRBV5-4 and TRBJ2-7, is ETGVTQSPTHLIKTRGQQVTLRCSSQSGHNTVSWYQQALGQGPQFIFQYYREEENGRGNFPPRFSGLQFPNYSSELNVNALELDDSALYLCASSLSAGPQYEQYFGPGTRLTVT.

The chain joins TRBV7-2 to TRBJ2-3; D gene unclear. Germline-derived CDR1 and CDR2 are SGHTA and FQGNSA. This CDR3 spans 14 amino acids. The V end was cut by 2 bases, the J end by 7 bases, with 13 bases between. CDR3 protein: CASSLTQPDYTQYF. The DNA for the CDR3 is TGTGCCAGCAGCTTAACCCAACCAGATTATACGCAGTATTTT.

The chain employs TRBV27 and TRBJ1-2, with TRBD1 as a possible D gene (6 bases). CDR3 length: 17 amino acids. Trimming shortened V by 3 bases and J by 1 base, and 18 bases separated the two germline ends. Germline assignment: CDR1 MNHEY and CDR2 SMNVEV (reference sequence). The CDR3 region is CASSLLAQGRFNYGYTF. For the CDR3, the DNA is TGTGCCAGCAGTTTGCTGGCACAGGGCCGCTTTAACTATGGCTACACCTTC.

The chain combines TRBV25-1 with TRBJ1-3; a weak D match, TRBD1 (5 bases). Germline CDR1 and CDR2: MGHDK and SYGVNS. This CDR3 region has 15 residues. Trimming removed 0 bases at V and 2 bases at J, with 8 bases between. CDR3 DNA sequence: TGTGCCAGCAGTGAATATCAAGGGGCTGGAAACACCATATATTTT. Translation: CASSEYQGAGNTIYF.

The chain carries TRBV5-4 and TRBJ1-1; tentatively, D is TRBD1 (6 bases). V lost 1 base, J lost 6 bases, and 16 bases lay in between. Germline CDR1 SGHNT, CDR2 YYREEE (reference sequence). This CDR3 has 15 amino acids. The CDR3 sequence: CASSLPNREGAEAFF. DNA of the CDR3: TGTGCCAGCAGCTTGCCTAACAGGGAAGGCGCTGAAGCTTTCTTT.

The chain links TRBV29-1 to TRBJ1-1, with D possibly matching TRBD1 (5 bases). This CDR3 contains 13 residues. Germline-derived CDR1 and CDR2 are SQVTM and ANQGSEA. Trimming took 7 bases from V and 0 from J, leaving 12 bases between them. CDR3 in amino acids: CSADRGMNTEAFF. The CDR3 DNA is TGCAGCGCTGATAGGGGTATGAACACTGAAGCTTTCTTT.

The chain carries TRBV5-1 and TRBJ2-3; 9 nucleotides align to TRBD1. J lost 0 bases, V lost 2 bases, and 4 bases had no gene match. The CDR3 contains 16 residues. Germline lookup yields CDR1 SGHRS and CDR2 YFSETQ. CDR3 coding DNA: TGCGCCAGCAGCTTCCGGACAGGGGACAGCACAGATACGCAGTATTTT. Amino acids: CASSFRTGDSTDTQYF.

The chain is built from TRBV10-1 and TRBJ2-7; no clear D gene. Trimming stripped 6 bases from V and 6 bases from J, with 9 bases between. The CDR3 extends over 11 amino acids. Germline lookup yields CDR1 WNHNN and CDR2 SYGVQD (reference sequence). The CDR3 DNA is TGCGCCAGCAGCCAGGAAGGCGAGCAGTACTTC. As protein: CASSQEGEQYF.

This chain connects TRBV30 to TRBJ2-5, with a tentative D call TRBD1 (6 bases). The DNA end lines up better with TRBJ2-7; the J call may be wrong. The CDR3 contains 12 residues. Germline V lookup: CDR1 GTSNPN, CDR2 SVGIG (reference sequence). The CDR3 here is CAQGQDAYEQYF. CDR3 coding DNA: TGTGCCCAGGGGCAGGACGCCTACGAGCAGTACTTC.

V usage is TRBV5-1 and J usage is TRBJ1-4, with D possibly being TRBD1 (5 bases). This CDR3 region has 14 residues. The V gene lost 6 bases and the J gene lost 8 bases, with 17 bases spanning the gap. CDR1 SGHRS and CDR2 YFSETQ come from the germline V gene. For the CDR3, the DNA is TGCGCCAGCAAATGGTCAGGGATAGGCGAAAAACTGTTTTTT. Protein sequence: CASKWSGIGEKLFF.

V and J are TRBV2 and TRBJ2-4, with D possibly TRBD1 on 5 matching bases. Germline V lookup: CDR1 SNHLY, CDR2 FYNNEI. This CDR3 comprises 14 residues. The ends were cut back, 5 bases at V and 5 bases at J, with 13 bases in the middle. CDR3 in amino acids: CASSNQGAENIQYF. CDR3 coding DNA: TGTGCCAGCAGTAATCAGGGTGCCGAAAACATTCAGTACTTC. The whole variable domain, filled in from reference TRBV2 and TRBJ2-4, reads EPEVTQTPSHQVTQMGQEVILRCVPISNHLYFYWYRQILGQKVEFLVSFYNNEISEKSEIFDDQFSVERPDGSNFTLKIRSTKLEDSAMYFCASSNQGAENIQYFGAGTRLSVL.

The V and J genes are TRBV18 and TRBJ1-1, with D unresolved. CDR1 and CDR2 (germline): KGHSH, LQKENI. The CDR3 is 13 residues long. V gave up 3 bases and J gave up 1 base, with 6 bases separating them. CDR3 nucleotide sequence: TGTGCCAGCTCACCTAACAGGAACACTGAAGCTTTCTTT. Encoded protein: CASSPNRNTEAFF. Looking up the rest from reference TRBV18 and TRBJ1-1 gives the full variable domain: NAGVMQNPRHLVRRRGQEARLRCSPMKGHSHVYWYRQLPEEGLKFMVYLQKENIIDESGMPKERFSAEFPKEGPSILRIQQVVRGDSAAYFCASSPNRNTEAFFGQGTRLTVV.

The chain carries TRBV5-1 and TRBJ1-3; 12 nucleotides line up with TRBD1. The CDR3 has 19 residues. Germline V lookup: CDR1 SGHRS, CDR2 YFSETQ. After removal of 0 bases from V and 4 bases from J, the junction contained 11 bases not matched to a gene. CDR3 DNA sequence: TGCGCCAGCAGCTTGGCCGCGGGACAGGGGGCGCGTCTAGGAAACACCATATATTTT. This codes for CASSLAAGQGARLGNTIYF.

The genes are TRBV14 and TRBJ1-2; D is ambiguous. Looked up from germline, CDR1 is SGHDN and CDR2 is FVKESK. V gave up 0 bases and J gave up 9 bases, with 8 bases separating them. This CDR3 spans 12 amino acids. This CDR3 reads CASSQERARYTF. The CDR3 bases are TGTGCCAGCAGCCAAGAGAGAGCTCGCTACACCTTC.

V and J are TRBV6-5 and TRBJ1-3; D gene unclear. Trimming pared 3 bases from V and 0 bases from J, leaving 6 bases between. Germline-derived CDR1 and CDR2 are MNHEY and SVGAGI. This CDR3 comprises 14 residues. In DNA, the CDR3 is TGTGCCAGCAGTTATCAACTCTCTGGAAACACCATATATTTT. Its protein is CASSYQLSGNTIYF.

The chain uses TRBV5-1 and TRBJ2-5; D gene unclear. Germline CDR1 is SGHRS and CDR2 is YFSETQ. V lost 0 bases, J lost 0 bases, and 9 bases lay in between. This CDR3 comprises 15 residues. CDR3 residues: CASSLGQEYQETQYF. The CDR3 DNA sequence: TGCGCCAGCAGCTTGGGTCAAGAGTACCAAGAGACCCAGTACTTC.

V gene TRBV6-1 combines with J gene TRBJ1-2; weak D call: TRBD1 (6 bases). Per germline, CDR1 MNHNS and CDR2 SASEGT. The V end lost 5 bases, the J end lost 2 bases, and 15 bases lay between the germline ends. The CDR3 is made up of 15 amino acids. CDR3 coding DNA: TGTGCCAGCAGTTTGCAACAGGGTTTGAACTATGGCTACACCTTC. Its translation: CASSLQQGLNYGYTF.

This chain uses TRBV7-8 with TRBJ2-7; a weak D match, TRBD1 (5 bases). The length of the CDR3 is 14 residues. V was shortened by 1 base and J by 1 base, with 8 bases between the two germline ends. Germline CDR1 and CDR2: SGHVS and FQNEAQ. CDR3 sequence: CASSLVGASYEQYF. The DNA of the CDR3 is TGTGCCAGCAGCTTAGTTGGGGCATCCTACGAGCAGTACTTC. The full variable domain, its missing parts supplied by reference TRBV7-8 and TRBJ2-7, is GAGVSQSPRYKVAKRGQDVALRCDPISGHVSLFWYQQALGQGPEFLTYFQNEAQLDKSGLPSDRFFAERPEGSVSTLKIQRTQQEDSAVYLCASSLVGASYEQYFGPGTRLTVT.

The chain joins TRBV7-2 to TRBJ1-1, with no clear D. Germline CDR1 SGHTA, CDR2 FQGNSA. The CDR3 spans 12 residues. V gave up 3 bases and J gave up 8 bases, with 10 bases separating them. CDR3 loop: CASSFPGLEAFF. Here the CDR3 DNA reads TGTGCCAGCAGCTTCCCGGGGTTAGAAGCTTTCTTT.

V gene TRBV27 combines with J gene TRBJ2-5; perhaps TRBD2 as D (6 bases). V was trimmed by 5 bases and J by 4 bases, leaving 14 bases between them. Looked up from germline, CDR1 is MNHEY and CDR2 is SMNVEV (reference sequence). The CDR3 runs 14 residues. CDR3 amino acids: CASSPGRRGETQYF. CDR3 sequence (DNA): TGTGCCAGCAGTCCCGGACGGAGGGGAGAGACCCAGTACTTC.

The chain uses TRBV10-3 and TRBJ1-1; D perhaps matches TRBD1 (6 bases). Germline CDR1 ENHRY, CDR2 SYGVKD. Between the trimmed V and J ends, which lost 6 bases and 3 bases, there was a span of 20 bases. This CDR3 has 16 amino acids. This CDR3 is CAISAYWTESYTEAFF. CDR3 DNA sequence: TGTGCCATCAGCGCTTACTGGACAGAATCTTACACTGAAGCTTTCTTT.

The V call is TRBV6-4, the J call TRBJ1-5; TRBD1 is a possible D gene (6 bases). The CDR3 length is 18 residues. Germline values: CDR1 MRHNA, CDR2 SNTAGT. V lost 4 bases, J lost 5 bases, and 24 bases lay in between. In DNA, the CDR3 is TGTGCCAGCAGTGTCCTCTTTGTCGGACAGCCTTGGGATCAGCCCCAGCATTTT. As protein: CASSVLFVGQPWDQPQHF.